These T cell receptor beta chains were read from a single sample in a study of human thymus T cells. Profiled with immunoSEQ multiplex PCR; TCRdb holds only in-frame clones, not every one. The data contain roughly 54,000 clones, over 85% of them singletons. Sequencing input: blood. The source is a boy less than two years old with a congenital heart defect but otherwise immunologically healthy. Each CDR3 is given with its conserved first and last residue. A D gene is named only where the DNA matches it firmly. Size values are once, few and many counts, or a class for expanded clones, and some rows have none.

V	J	size	D	DNA	CDR3
TRBV11-3	TRBJ1-1	.	.	TGTGCCAGCAGCTTTCAGGGGAACACTGAAGCTTTCTTT	CASSFQGNTEAFF
TRBV18	TRBJ2-5	once	.	TGTGCCAGCTCACCAAGGGGGGACAGACAAGAGACCCAGTACTTC	CASSPRGDRQETQYF
TRBV28	TRBJ1-5	once	TRBD1	TGTGCCAGCAGTTGGGACAGGAATCAGCCCCAGCATTTT	CASSWDRNQPQHF
TRBV14	TRBJ2-3	.	TRBD2	TGTGCCAGCAGCCATTGGCAAGTGGCGGGAGAGGATACGCAGTATTTT	CASSHWQVAGEDTQYF
TRBV27	TRBJ1-3	.	.	TGTGCCAGCAGTTTAGGCCACTCTGGAAACACCATATATTTT	CASSLGHSGNTIYF
TRBV5-6	TRBJ2-5	.	.	TGTGCCAGCAGCTGTACCGCGGGGGCGAAAGAGACCCAGTACTTC	CASSCTAGAKETQYF
TRBV9	TRBJ2-5	.	TRBD2	TGTGCCAGCAGCGTAGGCTGGGGACTACAAGAGACCCAGTACTTC	CASSVGWGLQETQYF
TRBV28	TRBJ1-2	.	TRBD1	TGTGCCAGCAGTCCCGGGACAGGGGTCTATGGCTACACCTTC	CASSPGTGVYGYTF
TRBV19	TRBJ2-7	.	.	TGTGCCAGTACCCCGACAGTTTCCTCCTACGAGCAGTACTTC	CASTPTVSSYEQYF
TRBV25-1	TRBJ1-1	.	.	TGTGCCAGCAGTAGAACAGGGTTCCCTGAAGCTTTCTTT	CASSRTGFPEAFF
TRBV4-2	TRBJ2-1	.	.	TGTGCCAGCAGCCAAGTTCCAGGGGATCCTGAGCAGTTCTTC	CASSQVPGDPEQFF
TRBV27	TRBJ1-5	.	.	TGTGCCAGCAGTTTATCAACAGGGAAAGGCAATCAGCCCCAGCATTTT	CASSLSTGKGNQPQHF
TRBV9	TRBJ1-2	.	TRBD1	TGTGCCAGCAGCCCACCAGGGGGGTTGGGAAATGGCTACACCTTC	CASSPPGGLGNGYTF
TRBV5-1	TRBJ2-7	.	.	TGCGCCAGCAGCTTGAACAGGGAGAGCTCCTACGAGCAGTACTTC	CASSLNRESSYEQYF
TRBV7-2	TRBJ2-2	.	.	TGTGCCAGCAGCTTAGACTGGTCCGGGGAGCTGTTTTTT	CASSLDWSGELFF
TRBV11-2	TRBJ2-7	.	TRBD2	TGTGCCAGCAGCCCACTACTAGCGGGGGGGATCTACGAGCAGTACTTC	CASSPLLAGGIYEQYF
TRBV7-9	TRBJ2-3	.	.	TGTGCCAGCAGCTTAGCTTCCGGACCCTCAACGCAGTATTTT	CASSLASGPSTQYF
TRBV2	TRBJ2-2	.	TRBD2	TGTGCCAGCAGTGACGGCCTAGCGGGAGGGATTTGGACGTTTTTT	CASSDGLAGGIWTFF
TRBV4-1	TRBJ1-1	.	.	TGCGCCAGCAGCCAAGAATGGGGCGTGAACACTGAAGCTTTCTTT	CASSQEWGVNTEAFF
TRBV4-1	TRBJ1-3	.	.	TGCGCCAGCAGCCAAGACAGCTCTGGAAACACCATATATTTT	CASSQDSSGNTIYF
TRBV5-4	TRBJ1-2	.	.	TGTGCCAGCAGCTTGGACAGGGACCTATATGGCTACACCTTC	CASSLDRDLYGYTF
TRBV7-8	TRBJ2-5	.	TRBD2	TGTGCCAGCAGCTTATCGGGACTAGCGTTAGAGACCCAGTACTTC	CASSLSGLALETQYF
TRBV7-8	TRBJ2-6	.	.	TGTGCCAGCAGCTTAGATGGGTCGAGCTCTGGGGCCAACGTCCTGACTTTC	CASSLDGSSSGANVLTF
TRBV7-9	TRBJ2-2	.	TRBD1	TGTGCCAGCACCTCGGACAGGGGGCGCGAAGAAGGCTCCGGGGAGCTGTTTTTT	CASTSDRGREEGSGELFF
TRBV9	TRBJ1-6	.	.	TGTGCCAGCAGCGATCAACAGGGATGGGGAAATTCACCCCTCCACTTT	CASSDQQGWGNSPLHF
TRBV5-4	TRBJ2-3	.	TRBD2	TGTGCCAGCAGCCTCGGACTAGCGGACACAGATACGCAGTATTTT	CASSLGLADTDTQYF
TRBV5-6	TRBJ1-6	.	TRBD1	TGTGCCAGCAGCCCCGGCAGGGGGGATTCACCCCTCCACTTT	CASSPGRGDSPLHF
TRBV7-9	TRBJ2-7	.	TRBD2	TGTGCCAGCAGCCTTTACCCTTCTAGCGGGGGGCTAAGCTACGAGCAGTACTTC	CASSLYPSSGGLSYEQYF
TRBV5-1	TRBJ2-2	.	.	TGCGCCAGCAGCTTGGCACCAGGGGTTAACACCGGGGAGCTGTTTTTT	CASSLAPGVNTGELFF
TRBV5-1	TRBJ1-2	.	TRBD1	TGCGCCAGCAGCTTGACCGGGACAGGGGGCGGCTATACCTTC	CASSLTGTGGGYTF
TRBV10-2	TRBJ1-5	once	.	TGCGCCAGCAGTGAGCGGAATCAGCCCCAGCATTTT	CASSERNQPQHF
TRBV7-2	TRBJ2-1	.	TRBD2	TGTGCCAGCAGCACCACCGGGACTAGCGGGCGCAATGAGCAGTTCTTC	CASSTTGTSGRNEQFF
TRBV9	TRBJ1-2	once	.	TGTGCCAGCAGCGCCCGAGTAGAAAACAACTATGGCTACACCTTC	CASSARVENNYGYTF
TRBV2	TRBJ1-4	.	TRBD1	TGTGCCAGCACCGAACAGGGGTACGGGGAAAAACTGTTTTTT	CASTEQGYGEKLFF
TRBV4-1	TRBJ2-7	.	.	TGCGCCAGCAGCCAAGCAGGGGAGCAGTACTTC	CASSQAGEQYF
TRBV29-1	TRBJ2-7	once	TRBD2	TGCAGCGCCGGGACTAGCGGGATGTACGAGCAGTACTTC	CSAGTSGMYEQYF
TRBV5-1	TRBJ1-1	.	.	TGCGCCAGCAGACTGGGTGGGGACACTGAAGCTTTCTTT	CASRLGGDTEAFF